This T cell receptor beta chain was obtained from a study of shared clonotypes between healthy human individuals. Study summary: The cohort comprised a couple of women and a few men. Their ages spanned 18 to 49 years.

Sorted-subset replicate PCRs used 200 ng DNA, approximately 33,000 T cell genomes. Clones were read by immunoSEQ multiplex PCR, and TCRdb kept only the in-frame ones, dropping some. The table lists roughly 1,500,000 clones, 95% to 99% of them singletons. Notes on this clone: The antigen is not known. The same CDR3 can be traced to other DNA sequences in this sample.

The V gene's germline CDR1 is KGHSH and CDR2 LQKENI. This CDR3 region has 15 residues. Trimming took 2 bases from V and 0 from J, leaving 10 bases between them. Study-wide results and caveats: Among non-shared clonotypes, generation probabilities were lower than among those shared by all four donors.

This sequence was found in a man aged 25-45 years in good health. Sequenced input: naive CD4+ T cells sorted from blood. Noted subset: CD45RA+ positively selected. The chain links TRBV18 to TRBJ1-1, with D perhaps matching TRBD1 (5 bases). The CDR3 DNA follows: TGTGCCAGCTCACCAATAGACAGCTTGAACACTGAAGCTTTCTTT. It specifies CASSPIDSLNTEAFF.